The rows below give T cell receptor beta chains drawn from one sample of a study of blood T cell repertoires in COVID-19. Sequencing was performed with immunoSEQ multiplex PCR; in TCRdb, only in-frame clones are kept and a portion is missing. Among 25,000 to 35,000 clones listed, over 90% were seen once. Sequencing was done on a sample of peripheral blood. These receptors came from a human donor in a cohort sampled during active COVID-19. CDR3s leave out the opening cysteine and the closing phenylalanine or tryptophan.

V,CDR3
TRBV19,ASSRRQGPYEQY
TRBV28,ASRQMGAGDSNEQF
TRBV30,AWSSGGQGWNQPQH
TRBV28,ASSLNSPSGSIYEQY
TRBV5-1,ASSFLGRGELF
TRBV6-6,ASSYSVRTNEKLF
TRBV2,ASPSTDRGRMINEQF
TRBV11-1,ASSFGGDIGGYT
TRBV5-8,ASSLVSRDRRH
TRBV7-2,ASSRPGRRADTQY
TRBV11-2,ASSRTGNTYNEQF
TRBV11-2,ASSQYREQY
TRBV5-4,ASSTGQYNEQF
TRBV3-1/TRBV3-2,ASSQDTGSGANVLT
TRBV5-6,ASSRWSGGEYTGELF
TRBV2,ASSESRLAGYNEQF
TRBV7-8,ASSLAASGLPEQY
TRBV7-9,ASSIRDRVTEAF
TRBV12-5,ASGSLSRGINYGYT
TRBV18,ASSRRRGSSTDTQY
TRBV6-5,ASSRGQDNSPLH
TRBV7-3,ASSSAGQGDGYT
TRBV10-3,AISDRPQGLGTEAF
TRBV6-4,ASSSRTSGRGRNEQF
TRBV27,ASSALDRGTNEKLF
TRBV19,ASSIGLAGDAHEQF
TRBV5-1,ASSLTGVETQY
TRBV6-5,ASKRSGARADTQY
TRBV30,AWSGGTAEAF
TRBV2,ASSDDRGSGNTIY
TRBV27,ASSSNHRFYEQY
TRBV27,ASQTGGRGYT
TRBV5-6,ASSLGTTGQPQH
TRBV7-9,ASSLARSTGGISYNEQF